The 3 T cell receptor beta chains given below trace back to one sample, sequenced in a study of cytomegalovirus exposure and HLA in healthy donors. It was with 60 Vbeta and 13 Jbeta primers that the PCR ran. Produced via immunoSEQ multiplex PCR; TCRdb's table is partial and in-frame only. The sample lists approximately 97,000 clones, 55% to 80% occurring once. Sequencing was done on a sample of PBMCs. The receptors here all came from a man aged 35-49 years in good health and CMV-seronegative.

This rearrangement joins TRBV6-6 to TRBJ2-1; 8 bases are a match to TRBD2. Germline V gene data show CDR1 as MNHNY and CDR2 as SVGAGI (reference sequence). V dropped 0 bases and J dropped 6; count of bases not matched to a gene: 4. There are 15 residues in the CDR3. The CDR3 here is CASSYSAGGRNEQFF. The CDR3 nucleotides read TGTGCCAGCAGTTACTCGGCGGGGGGTCGCAATGAGCAGTTCTTC.

V and J are TRBV7-2 and TRBJ2-3, with no clear D. Between the trimmed V and J ends, which lost 6 bases and 6 bases, there was a span of 10 bases. The CDR3 loop spans 12 amino acids. From germline, CDR1 is SGHTA and CDR2 FQGNSA. CDR3 nucleotide sequence: TGTGCCAGCAGTTCTCGGTGGGATACGCAGTATTTT. It codes for CASSSRWDTQYF.

This clone was detected a few times. DNA of the CDR3: TGCGCCAGCAGCTTGCGGGACTCCCAAGATACGCAGTATTTT. Amino acids: CASSLRDSQDTQYF. The V gene is TRBV5-1, the J gene TRBJ2-3; tentatively, D is TRBD2 (6 bases). V was clipped by 1 base and J by 5 bases, with 11 bases between them. Per the germline V gene, CDR1 is SGHRS and CDR2 is YFSETQ. This CDR3 comprises 14 residues.